Below, 10 T cell receptor beta chains from the same sample are listed, as sequenced in a study of control samples from healthy donors and cancer patients (TCRdb year 2020). Library method: the immunoSEQ multiplex PCR assay. Sourced from immuneACCESS, this table was stored by TCRdb with only in-frame sequences that have V and J called. A share of the clones is absent; for the studies checked, an unresolved V gene accounts for under half, and the remainder has no known explanation. This sample has some 200,000 clones in its table, and 90% to 95% of those were observed once. Over 1.2% of the sample goes to the ten largest clones. The sample taken for sequencing was blood. The receptor set was obtained from a man aged 50-60 years in good health.

V usage is TRBV9 and J usage is TRBJ2-2; D is unresolved. The CDR3 runs to 15 residues. The V and J ends lost 0 bases and 3 bases respectively, with 9 bases between them. Per the germline V gene, CDR1 is SGDLS and CDR2 is YYNGEE. The CDR3: CASSVEPFYTGELFF. For the CDR3, the DNA is TGTGCCAGCAGCGTAGAACCCTTCTACACCGGGGAGCTGTTTTTT. Together with reference TRBV9 and TRBJ2-2, the CDR3 gives the full variable domain: DSGVTQTPKHLITATGQRVTLRCSPRSGDLSVYWYQQSLDQGLQFLIQYYNGEERAKGNILERFSAQQFPDLHSELNLSSLELGDSALYFCASSVEPFYTGELFFGEGSRLTVL.

This rearrangement joins TRBV5-1 to TRBJ2-3, with D possibly matching TRBD1 (6 bases). Trimming took 4 bases from V and 1 from J, leaving 13 bases between them. Looked up from germline, CDR1 is SGHRS and CDR2 is YFSETQ. The CDR3 loop spans 15 amino acids. Here the CDR3 reads CASSLQGMGTDTQYF. The CDR3 DNA reads TGCGCCAGCAGCCTACAGGGCATGGGCACAGATACGCAGTATTTT.

This rearrangement joins TRBV19 to TRBJ1-2, with TRBD1 matching 7 bases. CDR1 and CDR2 from the germline V gene are LNHDA and SQIVND (reference sequence). The ends lost 0 bases at V and 6 bases at J; junction bases unmatched: 10. The length of the CDR3 is 16 residues. The CDR3 nucleotides are TGTGCCAGTAGTATAGATATTAACAGGGGAAATGATGGCTACACCTTC. This codes for CASSIDINRGNDGYTF.

The chain recombines TRBV6-1 with TRBJ1-3; possibly TRBD1 for D (6 bases). CDR3 length: 16 residues. Germline V gives CDR1 MNHNS, CDR2 SASEGT. V lost 3 bases, J lost 0 bases, and 12 bases lay in between. The CDR3 DNA is TGTGCCAGCAGTGACCCGGGACATCCCTCTGGAAACACCATATATTTT. The encoded protein is CASSDPGHPSGNTIYF.

This clone appeared a few times. V gene TRBV5-1 combines with J gene TRBJ2-5, with 9 bases identical to TRBD1. Germline CDR1 and CDR2: SGHRS and YFSETQ. J lost 2 bases, V lost 3 bases, and 5 bases had no gene match. This CDR3 has 15 residues. The CDR3, as DNA: TGCGCCAGCAGCTACCGGACAGGGGAACAAGAGACCCAGTACTTC. The encoded protein is CASSYRTGEQETQYF.

This sequence joins TRBV18 and TRBJ2-1; 8 bases fit TRBD2. This CDR3 spans 15 amino acids. Per the germline V gene, CDR1 is KGHSH and CDR2 is LQKENI. Losses at the gene ends were 3 bases for V and 5 bases for J; bases not matched to a gene: 6. The DNA for the CDR3 is TGTGCCAGCTCACCTCGGACTAGCTTCAACAATGAGCAGTTCTTC. Its protein product is CASSPRTSFNNEQFF.

On this clone: This sample also contains other DNA sequences that code for the same CDR3. The CDR3 nucleotides are TGTGCCACCAAACGACCTGGTCAGCCCCAGCATTTT. This translates into CATKRPGQPQHF. V is TRBV28 and J is TRBJ1-5; D call uncertain. The CDR3 contains 12 residues. The V end lost 10 bases, the J end lost 6 bases, and 13 bases lay between the germline ends. Germline values: CDR1 MDHEN, CDR2 SYDVKM.

This rearrangement joins TRBV27 to TRBJ1-5, with no clear D. The germline V gene has CDR1 MNHEY and CDR2 SMNVEV (reference sequence). With 5 bases removed from V and 6 bases from J, the gap between germline ends came to 17 bases. CDR3 length: 15 amino acids. CDR3: CASSPFGPGIQPQHF. The CDR3 DNA reads as TGTGCCAGCAGTCCCTTCGGGCCCGGGATTCAGCCCCAGCATTTT.

The chain carries TRBV11-2 and TRBJ2-2; D gene uncertain. With 5 bases removed from V and 6 bases from J, the gap between germline ends came to 10 bases. This CDR3 comprises 13 residues. Per the germline V gene, CDR1 is SGHAT and CDR2 is FQNNGV. The CDR3 DNA reads as TGTGCCAGCAGCCTCCTTCCGTCCGGGGAGCTGTTTTTT. Translated, it gives CASSLLPSGELFF.

The V gene is TRBV2, the J gene TRBJ2-7; the D gene is possibly TRBD2 (5 bases). CDR3 length equals 14 residues. V was pared by 10 bases and J by 2 bases, with 18 bases between. In germline, CDR1 is SNHLY, CDR2 FYNNEI. CDR3 region: CATAVDGNTYEQYF. CDR3 in DNA: TGTGCCACCGCCGTAGACGGGAATACCTACGAGCAGTACTTC.